One T cell receptor (beta chain) is described in this entry. Antigen specificity is unknown. V lost 4 bases and J lost 1; bases outside the gene matches: 12. CDR3 size: 18 residues. The germline gives CDR1 SGHAT, CDR2 FQNNGV. These data are taken from a study of early T cells in non-severe SARS-CoV-2 infection. Study details: Sequencing used unsorted whole-blood bulk RNA, so chains lack pairing.

Unique molecular identifiers were added to individual cDNA molecules. One entry per CDR3 protein results from TCRdb running MiXCR on the 5' RACE reads. This sample carries under 95,000 distinct CDR3 sequences, about 16% of them seen once, and the ten largest clones take 5.5%. Whole-study findings and limits: CD4 and private specificities were missed by VDJdb matching, which favored anti-spike CD8 responses.

The sequence came from an adult who was a healthcare worker with PCR-confirmed SARS-CoV-2 infection or an uninfected control (not recorded which). Input material: whole blood. The V gene is TRBV11-2, the J gene TRBJ2-1; 8 bases agree with TRBD2. CDR3 amino acids: CASSSGGSGERSYNEQFF. CDR3 nucleotide sequence: TGTGCCAGCAGCTCCGGGGGTAGCGGGGAACGGTCCTACAATGAGCAGTTCTTC. Based on the CDR3 plus reference TRBV11-2 and TRBJ2-1, the full variable domain is EAGVAQSPRYKIIEKRQSVAFWCNPISGHATLYWYQQILGQGPKLLIQFQNNGVVDDSQLPKDRFSAERLKGVDSTLKIQPAKLEDSAVYLCASSSGGSGERSYNEQFFGPGTRLTVL.